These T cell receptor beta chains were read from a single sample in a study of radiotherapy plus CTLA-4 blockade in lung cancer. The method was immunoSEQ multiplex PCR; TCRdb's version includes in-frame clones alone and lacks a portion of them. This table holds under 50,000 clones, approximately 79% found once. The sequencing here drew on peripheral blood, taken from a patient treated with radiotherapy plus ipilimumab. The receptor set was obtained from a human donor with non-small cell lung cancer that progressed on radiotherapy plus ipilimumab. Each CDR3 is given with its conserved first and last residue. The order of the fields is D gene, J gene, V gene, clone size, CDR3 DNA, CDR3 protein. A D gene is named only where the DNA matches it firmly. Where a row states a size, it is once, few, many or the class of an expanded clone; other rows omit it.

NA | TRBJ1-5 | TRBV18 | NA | TGTGCCAGCTCAAGAACGGGTCAGCCCCAGCATTTT | CASSRTGQPQHF
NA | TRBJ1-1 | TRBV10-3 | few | TGTGCCATCAGTGGTGGGGGCGGCACTGAAGCTTTCTTT | CAISGGGGTEAFF
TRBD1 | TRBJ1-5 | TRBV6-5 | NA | TGTGCCAGCAGCCTCGGACAGGTTGACAATCAGCCCCAGCATTTT | CASSLGQVDNQPQHF
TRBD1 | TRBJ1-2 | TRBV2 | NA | TGTGCCAGCATTGGACAGGGAGGTGGCTACACCTTC | CASIGQGGGYTF
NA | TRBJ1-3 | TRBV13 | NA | TGTGCCAGCAGCCGACTGGGAAACACCATATATTTT | CASSRLGNTIYF
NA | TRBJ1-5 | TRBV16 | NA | TGTGCCAGCAGCCAAAGCGGGGGGGAGCAGCCCCAGCATTTT | CASSQSGGEQPQHF
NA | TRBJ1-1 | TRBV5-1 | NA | TGCGCCAGCAGCTTGGCGCCCGGGGGGAGCTCTAGCCCTGAAGCTTTCTTT | CASSLAPGGSSSPEAFF
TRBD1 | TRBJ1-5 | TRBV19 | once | TGTGCCAGTAGTATAGAAGGGACAGATTATAGCAATCAGCCCCAGCATTTT | CASSIEGTDYSNQPQHF
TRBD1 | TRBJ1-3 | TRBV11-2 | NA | TGTGCCAGCAGCTTAGCCTACAGGGGTCGTGGAAACACCATATATTTT | CASSLAYRGRGNTIYF
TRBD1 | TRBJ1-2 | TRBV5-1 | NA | TGCGCCAGCAGCGCCCGGGACAGGGGGACGGGGGGCTACACCTTC | CASSARDRGTGGYTF
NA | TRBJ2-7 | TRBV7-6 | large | TGTGCCAGCAGCCCGGCCGGGAGCTCCTACGAGCAGTACTTC | CASSPAGSSYEQYF
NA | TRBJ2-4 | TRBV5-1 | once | TGCGCCAGCAGCTTGCCGGACACCTCAAACATTCAGTACTTC | CASSLPDTSNIQYF
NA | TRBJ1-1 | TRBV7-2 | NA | TGTGCCAGCAGCTTACCGACAGTGAACACTGAAGCTTTCTTT | CASSLPTVNTEAFF
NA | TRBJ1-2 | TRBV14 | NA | TGTGCCAGCAGCCAACGGGCAGGGTGGAACTATGGCTACACCTTC | CASSQRAGWNYGYTF
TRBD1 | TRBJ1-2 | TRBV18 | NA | TGTGCCAGCTCACCAGATGGGGGACAGGGGGCGCGAGGCTACACCTTC | CASSPDGGQGARGYTF
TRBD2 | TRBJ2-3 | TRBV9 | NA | TGTGCCAGCAGCTGGGGCCTAGCGGGGGGCAGCACAGATACGCAGTATTTT | CASSWGLAGGSTDTQYF
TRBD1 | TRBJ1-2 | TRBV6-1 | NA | TGTGCCAGCACCCTTACTCAGGGGGACTATGGCTACACCTTC | CASTLTQGDYGYTF
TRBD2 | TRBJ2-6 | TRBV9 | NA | TGTGCCAGCAGCGTAGGTTTCAGCGGGGGGGCCCTCGGGGCCAACGTCCTGACTTTC | CASSVGFSGGALGANVLTF
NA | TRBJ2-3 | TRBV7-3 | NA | TGTGCCAGCAGCTCCACCCCTTGGGGCGGGGGCACAGATACGCAGTATTTT | CASSSTPWGGGTDTQYF
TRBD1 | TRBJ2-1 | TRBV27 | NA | TGTGCCAGCGGGCAGGGGGCATTTTCCTACAATGAGCAGTTCTTC | CASGQGAFSYNEQFF